This TCR beta chain was sequenced in a study of blood T cell repertoires in COVID-19 (dated by TCRdb to about 2020). Broadly, across the study: Samples covering the acute and convalescent phases of COVID-19 were provided by collaborators in the United States, Italy and Spain. The prospective study material was composed of cDNA or gDNA derived from T cells, B-cell-depleted T cells, or PBMCs. Nearly every sample came with metadata listing a de-identified subject ID, COVID-19 status, age in years and sex. Samples came from the ongoing ImmuneRACE study (first 160 participants) plus 1,254 subjects from 6 global collaborators. Where available, HLA class I and class II types were obtained from metadata supplied by the sample provider rather than from assay-based typing. A freely available public database, intended as a resource for researchers studying the immune response to SARS-CoV-2, is where the repertoires were released. Subjects who had been exposed to COVID-19, were actively infected with it, or had recovered from it provided the deeply sampled blood TCRbeta repertoires that made up the dataset. On the study overall, not on this receptor specifically: How much clinical and demographic metadata was included differed by source and by participant, and the metadata was provided uncurated.

The immunoSEQ Assay, a bias-controlled multiplex PCR, was used to amplify TCRbeta CDR3 regions from genomic DNA. As for the original processing: Within the assay, amplification of reference gene primers was used to estimate how many nucleated cells each sample contained. To quantify the absolute abundance of each unique TCRbeta CDR3 rearrangement, sequence reads were collapsed and filtered. For each sample, productive Simpson clonality was calculated by taking the square root of Simpson's diversity index across productive rearrangements. Entries here come from immuneACCESS through TCRdb and include only in-frame sequences with V and J called. Some clones fail to appear in such tables; in the studies checked, an unresolved V gene covers under half of the shortfall, and the cause of the remainder is unknown. V and J calls and clone size follow that table, whereas D and trimming were derived from the DNA. The sample records 100,000 to 150,000 clones, 85% to 90% of which are singletons. The ten largest account for more than 1.5% of the sample.

On this clone itself: This clone's antigen is unknown. Per-nucleotide qualities are absent, and no much larger clonotype sits a single base away.

The CDR3 runs 15 residues from the cysteine to the phenylalanine. The sequence is cut down to CDR3 DNA, 45 bases in frame from base 1. V and J lose 1 base and 2 bases, and a span of 9 bases separates them. For CDR1 and CDR2, the germline V gene lists ENHRY and SYGVKD. Each collaborating institution followed its own protocols to collect whole blood in K2EDTA tubes. For TCRbeta analysis, collaborators shipped samples as frozen whole blood, isolated PBMCs, or DNA extracted from either of those sample types. Sequences were obtained from peripheral blood. The source of this sequence is a human donor in a cohort sampled during active COVID-19. This chain joins TRBV10-3 to TRBJ1-5, with TRBD1 tentatively as D gene (5 bases match). The nucleotide sequence is given as TGTGCCATCAGTGAGTTTACAGGAGGCAATCAGCCCCAGCATTTT. Its protein is CAISEFTGGNQPQHF.